This T cell receptor (beta chain) was found in a study of preoperative IRX-2 immunotherapy in early breast cancer. Treatment of the sample: preoperative locoregional IRX-2 cytokine immunotherapy. Patients received preoperative, locoregional IRX-2 cytokine immunotherapy in a phase Ib study. Libraries were prepared by immunoSEQ multiplex PCR; TCRdb keeps only in-frame clonotypes and omits some of them. The table includes 34,000 or so clones, around four fifths detected once. The receptor was derived from a human donor with breast cancer. Sequencing used lymph node tissue, obtained from a patient treated with IRX-2 immunotherapy.

The CDR3 loop reads CASSYSNAYEQYF. The CDR3 coding sequence is TGTGCCAGCAGTTACTCAAACGCTTACGAGCAGTACTTC. The rearrangement uses TRBV6-8 and TRBJ2-7; D is ambiguous. V was trimmed by 0 bases and J by 4 bases, leaving 7 bases between them. Germline CDR1 is MNHGY and CDR2 is SAAAGT. CDR3 size: 13 residues.